This T cell receptor beta chain was obtained from a study of shared clonotypes between healthy human individuals. Findings and caveats of the study: The naive CD4 repertoires of a few donors were compared, and around 5% of clonotypes were shared.

About this clone itself: What it recognizes is unknown.

This CDR3 contains 12 residues. V was cut by 6 bases and J by 6 bases, with 12 bases left in between. Germline V gene sequence: CDR1 SQVTM, CDR2 ANQGSEA. Sorted-subset replicate PCRs used about 200 ng of genomic DNA. This amount corresponded to tens of thousands of T cell genomes. Profiled with immunoSEQ multiplex PCR; TCRdb holds only in-frame clones, not every one. The table shows roughly 1.4 million clones, with 98% to 99% occurring only once. The chain couples TRBV29-1 to TRBJ2-1; D unclear. The sequence was collected from a man aged 25-45 years in good health. Sequenced: naive CD4+ T cells sorted from blood. The subset here: CD45RA+ positively selected. CDR3 amino acids: CSVALSINEQFF. The CDR3 DNA reads TGCAGCGTGGCCCTTAGCATCAATGAGCAGTTCTTC.